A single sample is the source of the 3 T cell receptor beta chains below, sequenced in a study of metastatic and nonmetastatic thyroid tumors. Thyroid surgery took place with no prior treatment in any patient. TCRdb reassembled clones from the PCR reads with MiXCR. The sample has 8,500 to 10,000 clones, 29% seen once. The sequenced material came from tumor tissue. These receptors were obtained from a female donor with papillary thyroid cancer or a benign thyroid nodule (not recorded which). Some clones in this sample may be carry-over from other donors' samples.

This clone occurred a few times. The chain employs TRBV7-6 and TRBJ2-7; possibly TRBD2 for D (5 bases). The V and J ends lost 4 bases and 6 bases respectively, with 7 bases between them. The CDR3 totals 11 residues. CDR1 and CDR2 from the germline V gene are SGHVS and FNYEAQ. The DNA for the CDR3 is TGTGCCAGCAGCTCAGGAGGCGAGCAGTACTTC. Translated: CASSSGGEQYF.

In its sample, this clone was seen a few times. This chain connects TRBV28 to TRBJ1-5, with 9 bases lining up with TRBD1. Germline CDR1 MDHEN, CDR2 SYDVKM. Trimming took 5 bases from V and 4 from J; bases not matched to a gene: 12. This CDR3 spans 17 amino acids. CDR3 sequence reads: CASSEVLWDRENQPQHF. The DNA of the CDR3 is TGTGCCAGCAGTGAAGTTTTATGGGACAGGGAAAATCAGCCCCAGCATTTT.

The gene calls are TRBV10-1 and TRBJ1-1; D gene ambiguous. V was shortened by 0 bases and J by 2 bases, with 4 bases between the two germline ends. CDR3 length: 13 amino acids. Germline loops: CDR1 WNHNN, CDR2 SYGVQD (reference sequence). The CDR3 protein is CASSESGNTEAFF. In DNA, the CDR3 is TGCGCCAGCAGTGAGTCGGGCAACACTGAAGCTTTCTTT.